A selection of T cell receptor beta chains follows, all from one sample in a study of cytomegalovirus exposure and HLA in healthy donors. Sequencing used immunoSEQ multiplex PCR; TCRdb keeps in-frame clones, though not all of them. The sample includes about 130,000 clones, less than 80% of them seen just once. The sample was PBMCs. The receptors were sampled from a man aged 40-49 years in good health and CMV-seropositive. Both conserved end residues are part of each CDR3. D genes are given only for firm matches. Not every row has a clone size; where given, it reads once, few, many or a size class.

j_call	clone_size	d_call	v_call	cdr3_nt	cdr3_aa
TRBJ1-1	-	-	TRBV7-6	TGTGCCAGCAGCCCCGAGCGGGGGGGGGTCACTGAAGCTTTCTTT	CASSPERGGVTEAFF
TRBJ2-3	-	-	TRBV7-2	TGTGCCAGCAGATATATAACAGATACGCAGTATTTT	CASRYITDTQYF
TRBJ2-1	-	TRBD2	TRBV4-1	TGCGCCAGCAGCCTGTGGACTAGCGGGAGGGCCGAACAGGGTGAGCAGTTCTTC	CASSLWTSGRAEQGEQFF
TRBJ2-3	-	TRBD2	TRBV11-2	TGTGCCAGCAGCTTAGGGCTAGCGGGAGTAGGAGATACGCAGTATTTT	CASSLGLAGVGDTQYF
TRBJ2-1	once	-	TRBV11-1	TGTGCCAGCAGCTTACCAGGGGACCCCTCCTACAATGAGCAGTTCTTC	CASSLPGDPSYNEQFF
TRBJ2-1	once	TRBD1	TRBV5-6	TGTGCCAGCAGCCCGGGACAGGGGTGGAACAATGAGCAGTTCTTC	CASSPGQGWNNEQFF
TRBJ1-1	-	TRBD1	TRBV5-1	TGCGCCAGCCAGCTGGGCAGGGGGCTCCCCGGGGAAGCTTTCTTT	CASQLGRGLPGEAFF
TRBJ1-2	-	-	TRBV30	TGTGCCTGGGACGACGGAGACGCTAACTATGGCTACACCTTC	CAWDDGDANYGYTF
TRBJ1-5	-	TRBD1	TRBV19	TGTGCCAGTAGATATAGAACGCAGGGGGCGAAGCAGCCCCAGCATTTT	CASRYRTQGAKQPQHF
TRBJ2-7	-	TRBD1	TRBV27	TGTGCCAGCATGTCTCAGGGACAGGGGAACTACGAGCAGTACTTC	CASMSQGQGNYEQYF
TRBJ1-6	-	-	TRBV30	TGTGCCTGGAGTCCAGGTGATTCACCCCTCCACTTT	CAWSPGDSPLHF
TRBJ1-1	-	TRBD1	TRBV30	TGTGCCTGGGGTTTAGACAGGGGGGCTTTCTTT	CAWGLDRGAFF
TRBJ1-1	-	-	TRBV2	TGTGCCAGCCTCAAGGACTACACTGAAGCTTTCTTT	CASLKDYTEAFF
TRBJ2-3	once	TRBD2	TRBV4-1	TGCGCCAGCAGCCAAAGCGGCAGCGGGAGGGCCTTGGATACGCAGTATTTT	CASSQSGSGRALDTQYF
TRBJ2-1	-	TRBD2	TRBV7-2	TGTGCCAGCAGCTTAAGCGGGAGTTCTTACAATGAGCAGTTCTTC	CASSLSGSSYNEQFF
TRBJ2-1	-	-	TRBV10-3	TGTGCCATCAGTGACGGCAGGGGAGGGAACAATGAGCAGTTCTTC	CAISDGRGGNNEQFF
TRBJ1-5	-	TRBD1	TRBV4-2	TGTGCCAGCAGCCAAAGGGTGGGACAGGGATTTCAGCCCCAGCATTTT	CASSQRVGQGFQPQHF
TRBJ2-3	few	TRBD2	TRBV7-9	TGTGCCAGCAGGCCGGGACTAGCGGGAGTAGACGAGTATTTT	CASRPGLAGVDEYF
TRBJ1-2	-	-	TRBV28	TGTGCCACCAAGACAGGTTTTCTTTCGAATGGCTACACCTTC	CATKTGFLSNGYTF
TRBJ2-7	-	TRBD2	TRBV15	TGTGCCACCAGCAGCCAACCGACTAGCGGGGTAGACGAGCAGTACTTC	CATSSQPTSGVDEQYF
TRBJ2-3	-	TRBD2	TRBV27	TGTGCCAGCAGTGCGGGACTAGGCACAGATACGCAGTATTTT	CASSAGLGTDTQYF
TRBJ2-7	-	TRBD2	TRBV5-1	TGCGCCAGCAGTCGCGTAGCGGGAGCGGGCGAGCAGTACTTC	CASSRVAGAGEQYF
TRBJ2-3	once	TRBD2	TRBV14	TGTGCCAGCAGCCAAGACGTGGGAGCGGGGCTCACAGATACGCAGTATTTT	CASSQDVGAGLTDTQYF
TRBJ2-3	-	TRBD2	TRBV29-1	TGCAGCGTTGTCCCTAGCGGGGGCTCTAGCACAGATACGCAGTATTTT	CSVVPSGGSSTDTQYF
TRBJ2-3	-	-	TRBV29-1	TGCAGCGTCCGCCCGGCGGGGTACACAGATACGCAGTATTTT	CSVRPAGYTDTQYF
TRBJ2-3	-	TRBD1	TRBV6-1	TGTGCCACATGTGACAGGGGTTTTAGCACAGATACGCAGTATTTT	CATCDRGFSTDTQYF
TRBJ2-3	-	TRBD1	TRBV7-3	TGTGCCAGCAGCCTCGACAGGGGCGATACGCAGTATTTT	CASSLDRGDTQYF
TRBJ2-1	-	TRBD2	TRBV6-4	TGTGCCAGCAGTCGGCTAGCGGGAGTCGGTGAGCAGTTCTTC	CASSRLAGVGEQFF
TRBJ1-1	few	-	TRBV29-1	TGCAGCGTTTTAGACACTGAAGCTTTCTTT	CSVLDTEAFF
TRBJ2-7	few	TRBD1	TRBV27	TGTGCCAGCAGTTTATTCTACTCCCGGGACAGGGGGCCCTCCTACGAGCAGTACTTC	CASSLFYSRDRGPSYEQYF
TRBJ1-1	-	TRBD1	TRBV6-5	TGTGCCAGCAAACCGGGACAGGGGCTGAACACTGAAGCTTTCTTT	CASKPGQGLNTEAFF
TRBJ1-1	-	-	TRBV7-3	TGTGCCAGCAGCTTAATACCCGGCGGGGCGGCTGAAGCTTTCTTT	CASSLIPGGAAEAFF
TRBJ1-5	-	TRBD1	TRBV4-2	TGTGCCAGCAGCCACTCACAGGGGGTGAATCAGCCCCAGCATTTT	CASSHSQGVNQPQHF
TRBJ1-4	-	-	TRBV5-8	TGTGCCAGCAGCACCCCCGTAGCAACTAATGAAAAACTGTTTTTT	CASSTPVATNEKLFF
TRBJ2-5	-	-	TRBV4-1	TGCGCCAGCAGCCCCAAGGACAGTTCAGGCCAAGAGACCCAGTACTTC	CASSPKDSSGQETQYF
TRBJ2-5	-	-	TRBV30	TGTGCCTGGAGTGTTCACAGGGAGACCCAGTACTTC	CAWSVHRETQYF
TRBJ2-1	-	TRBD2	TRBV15	TGTGCCACCAGCATTGGGCGGGAGGTGAGTGAGCAGTTCTTC	CATSIGREVSEQFF
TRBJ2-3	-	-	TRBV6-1	TGTGCCAGCAGTGGCCGCGCAGGGGACGGGGATACGCAGTATTTT	CASSGRAGDGDTQYF
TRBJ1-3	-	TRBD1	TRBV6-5	TGTGCCAGCACCCAGAACAGGGGGCGAAACACCACATATTTT	CASTQNRGRNTTYF
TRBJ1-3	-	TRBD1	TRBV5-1	TGCGCCAGCAGCTTTGGACAGGGGGGAGGAAACACCATATATTTT	CASSFGQGGGNTIYF
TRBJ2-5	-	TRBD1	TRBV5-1	TGCGCCAGCAGCCTCGGACAGGTGGGACCCGACGGCCAGTACTTC	CASSLGQVGPDGQYF
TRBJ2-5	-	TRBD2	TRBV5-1	TGCGCCAGCAGGCCCATCGGGACTAGTTGGGAGACCCAGTACTTC	CASRPIGTSWETQYF
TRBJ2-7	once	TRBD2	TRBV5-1	TGCGCCAGCAGCTTGAGTTCTAGCGGGAGTGGCGAGCAGTACTTC	CASSLSSSGSGEQYF
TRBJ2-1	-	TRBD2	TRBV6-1	TGTGCCAGCAGCGGGAGGCCCTACAATGAGCAGTTCTTC	CASSGRPYNEQFF
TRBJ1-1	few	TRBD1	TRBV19	TGTGCCAGTAGTACCGGGACAGCGGGAGGGGAAGCTTTCTTT	CASSTGTAGGEAFF
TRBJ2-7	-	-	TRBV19	TGTGCCAGTAAAGACACAGGAAGGCCCGGGGGCGAGCAGTACTTC	CASKDTGRPGGEQYF
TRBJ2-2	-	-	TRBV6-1	TGTGCCAGCGCTCGACTAGATAGCACCGGGGAGCTGTTTTTT	CASARLDSTGELFF
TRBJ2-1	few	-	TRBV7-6	TGTGCCAGCAGCTTAGTGGTAGGGTACGGGATCTCCTACAATGAGCAGTTCTTC	CASSLVVGYGISYNEQFF